This T cell receptor (beta chain) was sequenced for a study of long-term antiretroviral therapy in people with HIV. Survey-level resolution applied to immunoSEQ assay v3.0. Produced via immunoSEQ multiplex PCR; TCRdb's table is partial and in-frame only. The sample records approximately 22,000 clones, around 83% being singletons. Germline V lookup: CDR1 SGHAT, CDR2 FQNNGV. J lost 2 bases, V lost 1 base, and 5 bases had no gene match. The length of the CDR3 is 15 residues. The receptor's source is a man in his fifties or sixties with HIV. This sample comprised unsorted PBMCs, obtained 1.3 years after starting antiretroviral therapy. V is TRBV11-2 and J is TRBJ2-7, with 7 bases identical to TRBD1. The CDR3 DNA reads as TGTGCCAGCAGCTTAGTGGCAGGGGGAACCTACGAGCAGTACTTC. Its protein product is CASSLVAGGTYEQYF.